The T cell receptor (beta chain) described here comes from a study of blood T cell repertoires in COVID-19. Study context: Samples taken during acute and convalescent COVID-19 were collected in the United States, Italy and Spain. From T cells, B-cell-depleted T cells, or PBMCs came the material, which was cDNA or gDNA.

As handled by the study authors: For nucleated cells, counts were estimated from reference gene primer amplification. Here immunoSEQ multiplex PCR was the method, and the copy in TCRdb shows in-frame clones only, minus some. The V and J calls and clone size were taken over from that table, and D and trimming were inferred from the DNA. The table lists 200,000 to 250,000 clones, around four fifths of them singletons. The germline CDR1 and CDR2 sequences are ENHRY and SYGVKD. The germline V and J ends were trimmed by 6 bases and 3 bases, with 15 bases remaining between them. This CDR3 contains 14 residues.

The chain is built from TRBV10-3 and TRBJ2-7; D perhaps matches TRBD2 (6 bases). This sequence originates from a woman between 50 and 59 years old with active or convalescent COVID-19. Sequenced: peripheral blood. The CDR3 nucleotides read TGTGCCATCAGCCCGACTAGAAGTAGCTACGAGCAGTACTTC. Encoded protein: CAISPTRSSYEQYF.